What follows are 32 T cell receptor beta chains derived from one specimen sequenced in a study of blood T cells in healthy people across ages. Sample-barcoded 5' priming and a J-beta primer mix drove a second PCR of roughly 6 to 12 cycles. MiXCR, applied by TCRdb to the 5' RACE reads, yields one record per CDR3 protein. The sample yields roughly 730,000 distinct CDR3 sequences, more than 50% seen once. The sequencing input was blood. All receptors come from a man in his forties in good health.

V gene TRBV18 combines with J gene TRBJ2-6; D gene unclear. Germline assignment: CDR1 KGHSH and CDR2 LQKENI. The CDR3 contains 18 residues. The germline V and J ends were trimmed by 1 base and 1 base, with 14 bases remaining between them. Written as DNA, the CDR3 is TGTGCCAGCTCACCACGGAACGGTGTTGCATCTGGGGCCAACGTCCTGACTTTC. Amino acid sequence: CASSPRNGVASGANVLTF.

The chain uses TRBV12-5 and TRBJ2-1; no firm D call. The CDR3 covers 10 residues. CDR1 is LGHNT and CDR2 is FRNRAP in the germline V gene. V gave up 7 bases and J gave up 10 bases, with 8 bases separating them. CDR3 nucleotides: TGTGCTAGTGCCAACTACGAGCAGTTCTTC. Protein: CASANYEQFF.

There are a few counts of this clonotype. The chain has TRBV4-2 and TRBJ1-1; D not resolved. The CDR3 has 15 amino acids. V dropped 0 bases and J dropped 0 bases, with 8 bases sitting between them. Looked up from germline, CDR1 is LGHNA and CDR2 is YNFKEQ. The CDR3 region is CASSQERRMNTEAFF. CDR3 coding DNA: TGTGCCAGCAGCCAAGAACGGCGCATGAACACTGAAGCTTTCTTT.

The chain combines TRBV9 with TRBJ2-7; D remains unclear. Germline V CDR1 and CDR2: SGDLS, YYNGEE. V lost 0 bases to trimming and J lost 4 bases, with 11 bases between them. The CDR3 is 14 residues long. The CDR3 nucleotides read TGTGCCAGCAGCGTAGCTACCATAGGGTACGAGCAGTACTTC. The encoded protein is CASSVATIGYEQYF.

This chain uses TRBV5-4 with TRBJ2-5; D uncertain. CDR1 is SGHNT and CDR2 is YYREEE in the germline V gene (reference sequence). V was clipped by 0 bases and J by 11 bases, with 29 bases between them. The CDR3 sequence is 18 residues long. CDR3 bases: TGTGCCAGCAGCTTGGCCGGCAGCGCTCGGAACGAATACAATGAGCAGTACTTC. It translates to CASSLAGSARNEYNEQYF.

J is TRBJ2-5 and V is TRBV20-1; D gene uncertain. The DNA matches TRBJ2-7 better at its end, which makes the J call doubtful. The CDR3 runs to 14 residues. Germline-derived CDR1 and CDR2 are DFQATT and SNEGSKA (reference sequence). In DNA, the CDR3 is TGCAGTGCTAGAGATCCCGCCAGTTATTACGAGCAGTACTTC. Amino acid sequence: CSARDPASYYEQYF.

This chain's CDR3 is CASSTLPGRSYNEQFF. The DNA for the CDR3 is TGTGCCAGCAGTACCCTCCCGGGCCGCTCCTACAATGAGCAGTTCTTC. The chain links TRBV6-2 or TRBV6-3 to TRBJ2-1; no definite D call. CDR3 length: 16 amino acids. Trimming took off 5 bases at V and 0 bases at J, with 14 bases between the two ends. Germline V gene data show CDR1 as MNHEY and CDR2 as SVGEGT.

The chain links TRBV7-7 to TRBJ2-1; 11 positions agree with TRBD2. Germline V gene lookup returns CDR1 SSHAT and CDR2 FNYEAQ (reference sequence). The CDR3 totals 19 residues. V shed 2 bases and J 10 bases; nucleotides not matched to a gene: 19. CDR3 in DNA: TGTGCCAGCAGCTTACCTGCATGCCCCCCGGGGACTAGCGGATGCGAGCAGTTCTTC. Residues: CASSLPACPPGTSGCEQFF. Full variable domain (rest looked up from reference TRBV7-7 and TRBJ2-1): GAGVSQSPRYKVTKRGQDVTLRCDPISSHATLYWYQQALGQGPEFLTYFNYEAQPDKSGLPSDRFSAERPEGSISTLTIQRTEQRDSAMYRCASSLPACPPGTSGCEQFFGPGTRLTVL.

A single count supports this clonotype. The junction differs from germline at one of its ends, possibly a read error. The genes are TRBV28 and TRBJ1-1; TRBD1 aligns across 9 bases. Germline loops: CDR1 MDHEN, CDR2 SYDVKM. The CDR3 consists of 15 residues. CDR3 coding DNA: TGTGCCAGCAGTACCGGGACAGGGAGAAACACTGGAGCTTTCTTT. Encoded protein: CASSTGTGRNTGAFF.

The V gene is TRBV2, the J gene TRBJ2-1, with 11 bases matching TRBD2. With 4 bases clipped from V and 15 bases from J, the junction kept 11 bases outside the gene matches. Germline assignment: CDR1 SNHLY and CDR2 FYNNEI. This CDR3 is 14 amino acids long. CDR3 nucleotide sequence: TGTGCCAGCAGTGGGGGACTAGCGGAGATTACGGGGTTCTTC. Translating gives CASSGGLAEITGFF.

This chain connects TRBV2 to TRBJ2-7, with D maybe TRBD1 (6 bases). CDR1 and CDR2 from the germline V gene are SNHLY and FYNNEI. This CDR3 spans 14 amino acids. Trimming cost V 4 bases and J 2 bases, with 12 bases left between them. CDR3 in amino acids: CASSVGGNTYEQYF. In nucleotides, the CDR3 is TGTGCCAGCAGTGTAGGGGGTAACACCTACGAGCAGTACTTC.

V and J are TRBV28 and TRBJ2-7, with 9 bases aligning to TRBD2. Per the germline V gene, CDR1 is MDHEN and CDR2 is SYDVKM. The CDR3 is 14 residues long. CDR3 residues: CASETSGSAYEQYF. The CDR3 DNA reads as TGTGCGTCGGAAACTAGCGGGTCTGCCTACGAGCAGTACTTC.

The CDR3 is CSHKRLTAYEQYF. The CDR3 DNA is TGCAGCCATAAACGGCTCACGGCGTACGAGCAGTACTTC. The chain carries TRBV29-1 and TRBJ2-7; D unclear. The CDR3 loop spans 13 amino acids. Germline V gene data show CDR1 as SQVTM and CDR2 as ANQGSEA. The ends were cut back, 8 bases at V and 4 bases at J, with 18 bases in the middle.

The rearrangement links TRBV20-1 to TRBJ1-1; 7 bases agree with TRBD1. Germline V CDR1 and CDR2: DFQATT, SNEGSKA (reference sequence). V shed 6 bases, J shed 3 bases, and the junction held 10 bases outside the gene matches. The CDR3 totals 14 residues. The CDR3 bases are TGCAGTGCGTCCCGGGGGACAGCTCACACTGAAGCTTTCTTT. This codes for CSASRGTAHTEAFF.

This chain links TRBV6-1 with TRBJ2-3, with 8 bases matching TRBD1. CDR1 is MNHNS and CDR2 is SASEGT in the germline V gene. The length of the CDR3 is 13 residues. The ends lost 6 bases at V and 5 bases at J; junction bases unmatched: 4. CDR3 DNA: TGTGCCAGCAGGGTGGACAGGGAAGATACGCAGTATTTT. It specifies CASRVDREDTQYF.

Written as DNA, the CDR3 is TGTGCCATCAGTGATGTCGGGGGTTACAATGAGCAGTTCTTC. It translates to CAISDVGGYNEQFF. J is TRBJ2-1 and V is TRBV10-3; D is possibly TRBD2 (6 bases). The CDR3 loop spans 14 amino acids. Germline lookup yields CDR1 ENHRY and CDR2 SYGVKD. V lost 3 bases and J 4 bases, leaving 10 bases between the germline ends.

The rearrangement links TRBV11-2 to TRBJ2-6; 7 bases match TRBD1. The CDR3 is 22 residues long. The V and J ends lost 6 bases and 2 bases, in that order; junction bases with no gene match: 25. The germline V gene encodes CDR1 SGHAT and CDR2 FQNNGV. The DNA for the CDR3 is TGTGCCAGCAGAGTCCCGTTGAAGAGGTCAGGGGGTGGAGCGGCTGGGGCCAACGTCCTGACTTTC. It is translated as CASRVPLKRSGGGAAGANVLTF.

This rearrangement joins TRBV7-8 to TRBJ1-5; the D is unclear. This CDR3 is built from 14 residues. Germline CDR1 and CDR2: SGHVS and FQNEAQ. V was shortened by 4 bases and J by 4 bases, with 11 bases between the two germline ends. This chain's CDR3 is CASSSIDKNQPQHF. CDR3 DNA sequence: TGTGCCAGCAGCTCAATAGACAAGAATCAGCCCCAGCATTTT.

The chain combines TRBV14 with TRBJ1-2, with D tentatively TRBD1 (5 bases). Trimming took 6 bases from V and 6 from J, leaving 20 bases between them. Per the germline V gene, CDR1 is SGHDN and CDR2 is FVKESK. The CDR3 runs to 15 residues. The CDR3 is CASRPSGEALDGYTF. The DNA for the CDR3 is TGTGCCAGCAGACCCTCGGGGGAAGCTTTAGATGGCTACACCTTC.

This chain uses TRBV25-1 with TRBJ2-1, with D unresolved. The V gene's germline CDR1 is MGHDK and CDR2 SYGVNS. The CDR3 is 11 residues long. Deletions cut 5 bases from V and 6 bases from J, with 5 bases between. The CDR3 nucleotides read TGTGCCAGCAGTCACACCAATGAGCAGTTCTTC. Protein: CASSHTNEQFF.

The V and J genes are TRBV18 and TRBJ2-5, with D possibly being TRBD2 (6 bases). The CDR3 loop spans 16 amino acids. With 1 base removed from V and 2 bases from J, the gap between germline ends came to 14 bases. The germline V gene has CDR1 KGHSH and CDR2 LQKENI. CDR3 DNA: TGTGCCAGCTCACCACGCGGTACGGGGACTCAAGAGACCCAGTACTTC. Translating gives CASSPRGTGTQETQYF.

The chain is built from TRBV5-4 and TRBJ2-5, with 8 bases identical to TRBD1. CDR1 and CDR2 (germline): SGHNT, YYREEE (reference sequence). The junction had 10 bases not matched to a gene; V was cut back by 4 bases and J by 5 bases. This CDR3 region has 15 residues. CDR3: CASSPQTGEAETQYF. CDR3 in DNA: TGTGCCAGCAGCCCACAGACAGGGGAGGCGGAGACCCAGTACTTC.

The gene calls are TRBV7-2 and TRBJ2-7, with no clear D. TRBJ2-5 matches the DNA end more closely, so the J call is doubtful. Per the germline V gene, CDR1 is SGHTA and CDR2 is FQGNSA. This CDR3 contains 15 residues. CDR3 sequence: CASSLDSGPGETQYF. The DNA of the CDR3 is TGTGCCAGCAGCTTAGATTCCGGGCCGGGAGAGACCCAGTACTTC.

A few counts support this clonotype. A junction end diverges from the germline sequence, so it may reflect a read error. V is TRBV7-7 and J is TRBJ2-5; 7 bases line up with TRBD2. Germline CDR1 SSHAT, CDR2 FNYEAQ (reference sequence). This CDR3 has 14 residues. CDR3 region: CASSLPGGQETQYF. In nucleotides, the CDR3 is TGTGCTAGCAGCTTACCGGGGGGCCAAGAGACCCAGTACTTC.

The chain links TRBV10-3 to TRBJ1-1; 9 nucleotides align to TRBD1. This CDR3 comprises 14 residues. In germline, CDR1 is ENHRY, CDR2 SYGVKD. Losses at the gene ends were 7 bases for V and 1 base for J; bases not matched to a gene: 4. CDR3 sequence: CAITPGQGNTEAFF. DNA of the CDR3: TGTGCCATCACTCCGGGACAGGGGAACACTGAAGCTTTCTTT.

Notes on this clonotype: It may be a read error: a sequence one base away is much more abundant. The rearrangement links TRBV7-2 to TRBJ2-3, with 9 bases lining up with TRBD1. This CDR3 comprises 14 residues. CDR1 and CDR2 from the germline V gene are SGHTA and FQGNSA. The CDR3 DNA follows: TGTGCCAGCAGCTCAACAGGGGGCACAAATACGCAGTATTTT. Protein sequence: CASSSTGGTNTQYF.

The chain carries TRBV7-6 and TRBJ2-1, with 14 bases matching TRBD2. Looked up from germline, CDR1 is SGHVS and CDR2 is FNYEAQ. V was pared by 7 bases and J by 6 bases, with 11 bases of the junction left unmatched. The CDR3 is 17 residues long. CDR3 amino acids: CASTIGTSGGLGNEQFF. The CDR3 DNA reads TGTGCCAGCACCATCGGGACTAGCGGGGGATTGGGCAATGAGCAGTTCTTC.

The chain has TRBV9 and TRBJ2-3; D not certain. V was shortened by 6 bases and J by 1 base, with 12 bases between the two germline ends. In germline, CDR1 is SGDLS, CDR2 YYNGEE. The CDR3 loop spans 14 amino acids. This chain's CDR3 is CASTGGYRTDTQYF. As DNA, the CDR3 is TGTGCCAGCACCGGCGGCTATCGCACAGATACGCAGTATTTT.

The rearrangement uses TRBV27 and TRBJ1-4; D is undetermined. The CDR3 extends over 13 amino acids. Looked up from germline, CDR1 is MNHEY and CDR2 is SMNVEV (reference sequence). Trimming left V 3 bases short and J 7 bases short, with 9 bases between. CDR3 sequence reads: CASSFLAREKLFF. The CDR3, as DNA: TGTGCCAGCAGTTTTCTTGCGCGTGAAAAACTGTTTTTT.

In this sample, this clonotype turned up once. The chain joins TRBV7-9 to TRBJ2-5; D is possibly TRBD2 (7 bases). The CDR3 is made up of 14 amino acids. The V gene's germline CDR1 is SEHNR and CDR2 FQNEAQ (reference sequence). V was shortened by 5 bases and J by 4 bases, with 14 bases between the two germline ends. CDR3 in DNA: TGTGCCAGCAGCAGAGGGGGGGGCTTAGAGACCCAGTACTTC. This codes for CASSRGGGLETQYF.

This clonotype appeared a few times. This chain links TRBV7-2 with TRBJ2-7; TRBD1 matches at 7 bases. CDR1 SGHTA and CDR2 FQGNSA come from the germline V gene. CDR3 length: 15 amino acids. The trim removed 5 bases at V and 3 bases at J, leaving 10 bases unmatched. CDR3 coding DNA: TGTGCCAGCAGCCCCCGACAGGGTGCTATCTACGAGCAGTACTTC. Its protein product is CASSPRQGAIYEQYF.

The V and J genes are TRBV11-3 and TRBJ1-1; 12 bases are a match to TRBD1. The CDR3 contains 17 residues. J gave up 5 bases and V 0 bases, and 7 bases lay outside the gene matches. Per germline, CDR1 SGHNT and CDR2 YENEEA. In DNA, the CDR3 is TGTGCCAGCAGCTTAGATGGGACAGGGGGCCGGGGGACTGAAGCTTTCTTT. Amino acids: CASSLDGTGGRGTEAFF.